This entry is about one T cell receptor beta chain. This specimen belongs to a study of OX40 agonist ivuxolimab in advanced cancers. Study background: Treatment received earlier with anti-PD-1, anti-PD-L1 or anti-CTLA-4 agents was allowed, and more than 35% had some.

This CDR3 is built from 15 residues. V was clipped by 3 bases and J by 5 bases, with 16 bases between them. Germline assignment: CDR1 ENHRY and CDR2 SYGVKD. TCRdb keeps only in-frame clones here, not all; method: immunoSEQ multiplex PCR. The profile shows tens of thousands of clones, 85% to 90% of them singletons. This sequence was found in an adult with an advanced solid tumor such as melanoma, head and neck, liver or kidney cancer. Sequenced here: CD4+ or CD8+ T cells sorted from blood, sampled in a trial of the OX40 agonist ivuxolimab. V is TRBV10-3 and J is TRBJ1-1; D gene unclear. The CDR3, as DNA: TGTGCCATCAGTGACCCCGGACGGAGAGGGACTGAAGCTTTCTTT. Its translation is CAISDPGRRGTEAFF.